This TCR beta chain emerged from a study of blood T cells in healthy people across ages. Looking at the study overall: With template switching, about one barcoded beta molecule was captured per two T cells.

A sample-barcoded 5' primer and a J-beta primer mix were used in a second PCR of about 7 to 12 cycles. Researchers report that each sample yielded at least 3 million CDR3-containing paired-end reads. A single record per CDR3 protein comes from TCRdb applying MiXCR to the 5' RACE reads. The table lists 1.5 million to 2 million distinct CDR3 sequences, 28% of them singletons. The ends were cut back, 5 bases at V and 8 bases at J, with 7 bases in the middle. There are 10 residues in the CDR3. Germline values: CDR1 DFQATT, CDR2 SNEGSKA (reference sequence). Overall study findings and caveats: Long-lived donors exceeded aged donors in naive CD4+ cells and diversity. Per million T cells, TCR beta diversity dropped about linearly as age rose.

Of note for this clonotype: Its target is not known.

Specimen: blood. This TCR was recovered from a woman aged 25-40 years in good health. The chain uses TRBV20-1 and TRBJ2-1; D remains unclear. CDR3 amino acids: CSARNDEQFF. As DNA, the CDR3 is TGCAGTGCTCGGAACGATGAGCAGTTCTTC.